These T cell receptor beta chains were read from a single sample in a study of cytomegalovirus exposure and HLA in healthy donors. TCRdb's table, derived via immunoSEQ multiplex PCR, lists solely in-frame clones and lacks some. The sample lists about 160,000 clones, 75% to 90% occurring once. Sample: PBMCs. These receptors came from a woman between 18 and 29 years old in good health and CMV-seronegative. The CDR3 runs from the conserved cysteine through the conserved F or W. The D gene is left open where the match is weak. The size of a clone is reported for some rows only, either as once, few or many, or as a class for expanded clones.

-,TRBV6-1,-,TRBJ2-1,CASCQGPYNEQFF,TGTGCCAGCTGCCAGGGTCCTTACAATGAGCAGTTCTTC
-,TRBV28,-,TRBJ1-3,CASSFRGNTGNTIYF,TGTGCCAGCAGTTTCAGAGGGAACACTGGAAACACCATATATTTT
-,TRBV6-5,-,TRBJ2-3,CASSYSGGVGDTQYF,TGTGCCAGCAGTTACTCAGGAGGGGTGGGAGATACGCAGTATTTT
-,TRBV5-1,-,TRBJ2-1,CASSFSLASSYNEQFF,TGCGCCAGCAGTTTTAGTCTAGCGAGCTCCTACAATGAGCAGTTCTTC
-,TRBV14,-,TRBJ2-7,CASSRGTFHEQYF,TGTGCCAGCAGCCGCGGGACTTTTCACGAGCAGTACTTC
TRBD2,TRBV29-1,-,TRBJ2-3,CSASGLAGADTQYF,TGCAGCGCGTCGGGACTAGCGGGAGCAGATACGCAGTATTTT
-,TRBV30,-,TRBJ1-5,CAWRQNFNQPQHF,TGTGCCTGGCGACAGAATTTCAATCAGCCCCAGCATTTT
TRBD1,TRBV11-3,-,TRBJ2-1,CASSFQGTGGGSYNEQFF,TGTGCCAGCAGCTTCCAAGGGACAGGGGGCGGCTCCTACAATGAGCAGTTCTTC
TRBD1,TRBV7-2,-,TRBJ2-5,CASSLATGVETQYF,TGTGCCAGCAGCTTAGCTACAGGGGTTGAGACCCAGTACTTC
-,TRBV5-1,few,TRBJ1-4,CASSLAGLGEKLFF,TGCGCCAGCAGCTTGGCGGGGTTGGGTGAAAAACTGTTTTTT
-,TRBV28,-,TRBJ2-7,CASGASYEQYF,TGTGCCAGCGGCGCTAGCTACGAGCAGTACTTC
TRBD2,TRBV4-1,-,TRBJ2-1,CASSLGLVTVNEQFF,TGCGCCAGCAGCCTCGGACTAGTTACGGTCAATGAGCAGTTCTTC
-,TRBV6-1,few,TRBJ1-2,CASSEGAGANYGYTF,TGTGCCAGCAGTGAAGGGGCAGGGGCGAACTATGGCTACACCTTC
-,TRBV2,-,TRBJ1-1,CASRPARTEAFF,TGTGCCAGCAGGCCCGCCAGAACTGAAGCTTTCTTT
-,TRBV5-1,-,TRBJ1-1,CASSWDAGPLNTEAFF,TGCGCCAGCAGCTGGGATGCGGGGCCCCTAAACACTGAAGCTTTCTTT
-,TRBV5-5,-,TRBJ2-7,CASSLVLSGSYEQYF,TGTGCCAGCAGCTTGGTCCTTTCGGGGAGCTACGAGCAGTACTTC
TRBD2,TRBV5-1,-,TRBJ2-7,CASSFWTSGDVGYEQYF,TGCGCCAGCAGCTTTTGGACTAGCGGGGATGTGGGCTACGAGCAGTACTTC
TRBD2,TRBV30,-,TRBJ2-3,CAWSWSSGSTDTQYF,TGTGCCTGGAGTTGGTCTAGCGGAAGCACAGATACGCAGTATTTT
TRBD1,TRBV5-1,-,TRBJ1-2,CASSLIQETGFNGYTF,TGCGCCAGCAGCTTGATACAGGAGACAGGGTTTAATGGCTACACCTTC
-,TRBV7-9,once,TRBJ1-5,CASTWGGRGQPQHF,TGTGCCAGCACCTGGGGGGGTAGAGGACAGCCCCAGCATTTT
TRBD1,TRBV28,-,TRBJ2-6,CASGWDREFSGANVLTF,TGTGCCAGCGGATGGGACAGGGAATTCTCTGGGGCCAACGTCCTGACTTTC
TRBD2,TRBV6-5,-,TRBJ2-7,CASRSGSPYEQYF,TGTGCCAGCCGTAGCGGGAGCCCCTACGAGCAGTACTTC
-,TRBV7-8,-,TRBJ2-7,CASSVTSSIYEQYF,TGTGCCAGCAGCGTTACTAGCAGTATCTACGAGCAGTACTTC
TRBD2,TRBV13,-,TRBJ2-5,CASSLEAGGQETQYF,TGTGCCAGCAGCTTAGAGGCGGGGGGGCAAGAGACCCAGTACTTC
TRBD2,TRBV2,-,TRBJ2-1,CASSSEVGTSIEQFF,TGTGCCAGCAGTTCCGAGGTAGGGACTAGCATTGAGCAGTTCTTC
TRBD1,TRBV11-2,-,TRBJ2-7,CASSFSGTGDGEQYF,TGTGCCAGCAGCTTTTCCGGGACAGGGGATGGCGAGCAGTACTTC
TRBD1,TRBV27,once,TRBJ2-4,CASSRGQGLDIQYF,TGTGCCAGCTCACGGGGACAGGGTTTGGACATTCAGTACTTC
TRBD1,TRBV11-2,-,TRBJ2-7,CASSLDRGQGLEQYF,TGTGCCAGCAGCTTAGATCGAGGACAGGGTTTAGAGCAGTACTTC
TRBD2,TRBV6-4,-,TRBJ2-3,CASRPLAGSTDTQYF,TGTGCCAGCAGACCACTAGCGGGTAGCACAGATACGCAGTATTTT
-,TRBV30,-,TRBJ2-5,CAWSVLAQETQYF,TGTGCCTGGAGTGTATTGGCCCAAGAGACCCAGTACTTC
-,TRBV21-1,-,TRBJ2-1,CASNRPGGGYNEQFF,TGTGCCAGCAATAGACCGGGGGGTGGCTACAATGAGCAGTTCTTC
-,TRBV15,-,TRBJ1-1,CATSVGLPNTEAFF,TGTGCCACCAGCGTGGGACTTCCGAACACTGAAGCTTTCTTT
-,TRBV9,-,TRBJ2-7,CASSVVEGSIYEQYF,TGTGCCAGCAGCGTAGTGGAGGGGAGTATCTACGAGCAGTACTTC
-,TRBV19,-,TRBJ1-6,CASSMVGPRSSYNSPLHF,TGTGCCAGTAGTATGGTGGGGCCCAGGAGCTCCTATAATTCACCCCTCCACTTT
-,TRBV6-4,-,TRBJ2-1,CASSDSSSGHNEQFF,TGTGCCAGCAGTGACTCGTCGAGCGGGCACAATGAGCAGTTCTTC
TRBD1,TRBV29-1,once,TRBJ1-2,CSVEANDRGDGYTF,TGCAGCGTAGAGGCAAACGACAGGGGCGATGGCTACACCTTC
-,TRBV19,-,TRBJ1-2,CASSDRETGYTF,TGTGCCAGTAGTGACCGGGAAACCGGCTACACCTTC
TRBD2,TRBV28,-,TRBJ2-1,CATQESGSTNEQFF,TGTGCCACCCAGGAAAGCGGGAGTACGAATGAGCAGTTCTTC
TRBD1,TRBV6-6,once,TRBJ2-7,CASRAGQGVFVDEQYF,TGTGCCAGCAGGGCAGGACAGGGAGTTTTCGTAGACGAGCAGTACTTC
TRBD1,TRBV12-5,once,TRBJ1-1,CASGLVPRRGQNTEAFF,TGTGCTAGTGGTTTGGTACCTCGCAGGGGGCAGAACACTGAAGCTTTCTTT
TRBD1,TRBV6-6,-,TRBJ1-5,CASSYDDRVGDQPQHF,TGTGCCAGCAGTTACGATGACAGGGTGGGGGATCAGCCCCAGCATTTT
-,TRBV11-2,-,TRBJ2-7,CASSFSLSYEQYF,TGTGCCAGCAGCTTCTCCCTAAGTTACGAGCAGTACTTC
-,TRBV29-1,-,TRBJ2-3,CSVESSGVTDTQYF,TGCAGCGTTGAAAGTAGCGGAGTTACAGATACGCAGTATTTT
TRBD1,TRBV5-4,once,TRBJ1-4,CASSLEGQGVREKLFF,TGTGCCAGCAGCTTGGAAGGGCAGGGGGTACGTGAAAAACTGTTTTTT
TRBD2,TRBV28,-,TRBJ2-3,CASSFLLAGGPDTQYF,TGTGCCAGCAGTTTTTTGCTCGCGGGAGGGCCAGATACGCAGTATTTT
-,TRBV7-9,-,TRBJ2-6,CASSFLSSSGANVLTF,TGTGCCAGCAGCTTTCTCTCTTCCTCTGGGGCCAACGTCCTGACTTTC
TRBD1,TRBV2,once,TRBJ2-7,CASRDGQDYEQYF,TGTGCCAGCAGGGATGGACAGGACTACGAGCAGTACTTC
-,TRBV6-1,-,TRBJ2-3,CASSKGRSGRGSTDTQYF,TGTGCCAGCAGTAAAGGAAGGTCCGGACGGGGGAGCACAGATACGCAGTATTTT
-,TRBV10-3,-,TRBJ2-7,CAISRPGSEQYF,TGTGCCATCAGCCGGCCGGGGTCCGAGCAGTACTTC
-,TRBV6-5,-,TRBJ2-7,CASSLADTYEQYF,TGTGCCAGCAGCTTAGCGGATACCTACGAGCAGTACTTC
-,TRBV6-1,-,TRBJ2-1,CAIRGRGGYNEQFF,TGTGCCATCAGGGGGAGGGGGGGCTACAATGAGCAGTTCTTC
-,TRBV6-6,-,TRBJ2-7,CASNTWGEILTYEQYF,TGTGCCAGCAACACTTGGGGGGAAATACTAACTTACGAGCAGTACTTC
TRBD1,TRBV19,-,TRBJ1-2,CASSVFGQAYGYTF,TGTGCCAGTAGTGTTTTCGGACAGGCCTATGGCTACACCTTC
-,TRBV19,-,TRBJ1-2,CATAEGLSYGYTF,TGTGCCACTGCGGAGGGGCTAAGCTATGGCTACACCTTC
TRBD1,TRBV5-1,once,TRBJ1-3,CASSLAGGAGGNTIYF,TGCGCCAGCAGCTTGGCAGGGGGCGCCGGTGGAAACACCATATATTTT
-,TRBV30,once,TRBJ1-2,CAWRGHLRGYTF,TGTGCCTGGAGGGGCCACTTGCGTGGCTACACCTTC
-,TRBV28,-,TRBJ1-3,CASTSPPSNTIYF,TGTGCCAGCACTTCCCCTCCTTCGAACACCATATATTTT